The 10 T cell receptor beta chains below all came from one sample that was sequenced in a study of T cell repertoires in cytomegalovirus infection. From the reads, TCRdb called clonotypes with MiXCR, one entry per CDR3 protein. The sample includes 500,000 or so distinct CDR3 sequences, approximately 15% of them seen just once. Material for sequencing was CD8+ T cells from PBMCs. The receptors here all came from a human donor in good health (CMV status not recorded). Some clones in this sample may be carry-over from other donors' samples.

The table lists this clonotype with a few counts. V is TRBV3-1 and J is TRBJ1-1; 8 bases fit TRBD1. The CDR3 contains 16 residues. J gave up 4 bases and V 0 bases, and 7 bases lay outside the gene matches. CDR1 and CDR2 from the germline V gene are LGHDT and YNNKEL (reference sequence). The CDR3 nucleotides read TGTGCCAGCAGCCAAGATACAGGGGGACTAACCACTGAAGCTTTCTTT. Its translation is CASSQDTGGLTTEAFF.

The V and J genes are TRBV14 and TRBJ1-3; D uncertain. Germline CDR1 is SGHDN and CDR2 is FVKESK. The CDR3 extends over 15 amino acids. V was cut by 2 bases and J by 4 bases, with 12 bases left in between. The CDR3 loop is CASSQRLTAGNTIYF. CDR3 nucleotide sequence: TGTGCCAGCAGCCAACGTTTGACCGCAGGAAACACCATATATTTT.

Worth noting for this clonotype: A read error is possible here, since a much larger clone lies one base away. The CDR3 is CASSLLVGGDTQYF. CDR3 bases: TGTGCCAGCAGCTTATTAGTGGGAGGAGATACGCAGTATTTT. The rearrangement joins TRBV7-6 to TRBJ2-3; D perhaps matches TRBD2 (6 bases). Germline V CDR1 and CDR2: SGHVS, FNYEAQ. The CDR3 sequence is 14 residues long. Trimming cost V 2 bases and J 5 bases, with 11 bases left between them.

This clonotype was detected ten times or more. CDR3 sequence: CASSRGTGGIEQYF. The CDR3 DNA reads as TGTGCCAGCTCGCGGGGGACAGGGGGAATAGAGCAGTACTTC. The genes are TRBV27 and TRBJ2-7; TRBD1 matches at 11 bases. The trim removed 8 bases at V and 7 bases at J, leaving 10 bases unmatched. This CDR3 is 14 amino acids long. CDR1 and CDR2 from the germline V gene are MNHEY and SMNVEV (reference sequence).

Note on this clonotype: The junction differs from germline at one of its ends, possibly a read error. The chain joins TRBV30 to TRBJ2-7; D ambiguous. This CDR3 has 12 amino acids. Per the germline V gene, CDR1 is GTSNPN and CDR2 is SVGIG (reference sequence). The CDR3 DNA sequence: TGTGCCTGTTTAGAGGACCGGGCCGCCCGTAGGTTC. This codes for CACLEDRAARRF.

The rearrangement joins TRBV6-2 or TRBV6-3 to TRBJ2-5; D gene uncertain. In germline, CDR1 is MNHEY, CDR2 SVGEGT. The CDR3 contains 13 residues. V lost 6 bases and J lost 3, with 11 bases in between. The CDR3 nucleotides are TGTGCCAGCAGCCTCGACTCCAAAGAGACCCAGTACTTC. Amino acid sequence: CASSLDSKETQYF.

The J gene is TRBJ2-5, the V gene TRBV15, with 7 nucleotides matching TRBD1. This CDR3 has 15 residues. The V gene end was trimmed by 3 bases and the J gene end by 3 bases; junction bases not matched to a gene: 7. Germline loops: CDR1 LNHNV, CDR2 YYDKDF (reference sequence). The CDR3, as DNA: TGTGCCACCAGCAGGGTTCTTGGGACAGAAGAGACCCAGTACTTC. Protein sequence: CATSRVLGTEETQYF.

V is TRBV11-2 and J is TRBJ2-2; D is ambiguous. Germline CDR1 is SGHAT and CDR2 is FQNNGV. V lost 7 bases and J lost 3, with 12 bases in between. The CDR3 length is 14 residues. CDR3 region: CASTRDIYTGELFF. The DNA of the CDR3 is TGTGCCAGCACCCGCGACATTTACACCGGGGAGCTGTTTTTT.

This clonotype has at least ten counts. The rearrangement joins TRBV12-3 or TRBV12-4 to TRBJ2-7; TRBD1 matches at 9 bases. The CDR3 length is 15 residues. The J segment lost 6 bases and the V segment lost 7 bases, leaving 13 bases of the junction unmatched. The CDR3, as DNA: TGTGCCAGCACTCTTACCGGGACAGGGAAGGTCGAGCAGTACTTC. Translating it yields CASTLTGTGKVEQYF.

As for this clonotype: Being one base from a much bigger clone, this may be a read error. The conserved final phenylalanine or tryptophan is absent from the CDR3, which likely points to a read error. The V and J genes are TRBV27 and TRBJ1-2; 7 bases map to TRBD1. V was pared by 4 bases and J by 4 bases, with 9 bases of the junction left unmatched. This CDR3 spans 15 amino acids. The germline V gene encodes CDR1 MNHEY and CDR2 SMNVEV (reference sequence). The CDR3 DNA follows: TGTGCCAGCAGTTCATCGCCGGGACAGCTCTATGGCTACACCGTC. It is translated as CASSSSPGQLYGYTV.